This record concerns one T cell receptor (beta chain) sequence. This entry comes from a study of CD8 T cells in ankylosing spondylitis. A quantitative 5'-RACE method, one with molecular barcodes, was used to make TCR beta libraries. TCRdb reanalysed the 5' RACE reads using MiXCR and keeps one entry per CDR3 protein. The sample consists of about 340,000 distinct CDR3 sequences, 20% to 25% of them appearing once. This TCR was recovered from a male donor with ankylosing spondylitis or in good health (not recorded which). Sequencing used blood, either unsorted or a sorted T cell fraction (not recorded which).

CDR3 residues: CASSRRTSGSTDTQYF. CDR3 coding DNA: TGCGCCAGCAGCCGGCGGACTAGCGGAAGCACAGATACGCAGTATTTT. The J gene is TRBJ2-3, the V gene TRBV4-1; 10 bases are shared with TRBD2. Germline values: CDR1 MGHRA, CDR2 YSYEKL. The CDR3 is 16 residues long. Trimming at V came to 4 bases and at J to 0 bases, leaving 4 bases not matched to a gene.